These T cell receptor beta chains were read from a single sample in a study of immune evolution from preneoplasia to lung adenocarcinoma. The table came from immunoSEQ multiplex PCR; TCRdb's copy has only in-frame clones and leaves some out. Of around 3,200 clones listed, 75% to 85% are singletons. Sequenced input: FFPE adjacent normal lung tissue. The receptors come from a person aged 65 to 79 with lung adenocarcinoma. Both conserved end residues are part of each CDR3. The order of the fields is J gene, clone size, V gene, D gene, CDR3 DNA, CDR3 protein. The D gene is left open where the match is weak. The size field is filled for only some rows; it gives once, few, many or a size class.

J gene: TRBJ1-4; clone size: few; V gene: TRBV5-1; D gene: .; CDR3 DNA: TGCGCCAGCAGCCAGGGGACCCTCCCAACTAATGAAAAACTGTTTTTT; CDR3 protein: CASSQGTLPTNEKLFF
J gene: TRBJ2-7; clone size: .; V gene: TRBV10-3; D gene: TRBD1; CDR3 DNA: TGTGCCATCAGAACAGGGGGCGAAGTCTACGAGCAGTACTTC; CDR3 protein: CAIRTGGEVYEQYF
J gene: TRBJ2-1; clone size: .; V gene: TRBV7-3; D gene: TRBD1; CDR3 DNA: TGTGCCAGCAGCCGAGACAGGGGCTCCTACAATGAGCAGTTCTTC; CDR3 protein: CASSRDRGSYNEQFF
J gene: TRBJ2-3; clone size: .; V gene: TRBV7-8; D gene: TRBD2; CDR3 DNA: TGTGCCAGCAGCGACCCGAAGAGCGGGAGGGATAGCACAGATACGCAGTATTTT; CDR3 protein: CASSDPKSGRDSTDTQYF
J gene: TRBJ2-3; clone size: .; V gene: TRBV20-1; D gene: .; CDR3 DNA: TGCAGTACGCGTAGCACAGATACGCAGTATTTT; CDR3 protein: CSTRSTDTQYF
J gene: TRBJ2-7; clone size: .; V gene: TRBV15; D gene: .; CDR3 DNA: TGTGCCACCAGCAGAACCCCTCAGGGAACCTACGAGCAGTACTTC; CDR3 protein: CATSRTPQGTYEQYF
J gene: TRBJ1-5; clone size: .; V gene: TRBV5-1; D gene: .; CDR3 DNA: TGCGCCAGCAGCAGATCACAAGGTCAGCCCCAGCATTTT; CDR3 protein: CASSRSQGQPQHF
J gene: TRBJ2-3; clone size: .; V gene: TRBV4-3; D gene: .; CDR3 DNA: TGCGCCAGCAGCCAAGATGCGGGCACAGATACGCAGTATTTT; CDR3 protein: CASSQDAGTDTQYF
J gene: TRBJ1-2; clone size: .; V gene: TRBV28; D gene: .; CDR3 DNA: TGTGCCAGCAGTACCCAGGGATTTGGCTACACCTTC; CDR3 protein: CASSTQGFGYTF
J gene: TRBJ1-1; clone size: .; V gene: TRBV18; D gene: .; CDR3 DNA: TGTGCCAGCTCCCTCAACACTGAAGCTTTCTTT; CDR3 protein: CASSLNTEAFF
J gene: TRBJ1-2; clone size: .; V gene: TRBV29-1; D gene: .; CDR3 DNA: TGCAGCGTTGAGACACAGGGACTTAACTATGGCTACACCTTC; CDR3 protein: CSVETQGLNYGYTF
J gene: TRBJ2-1; clone size: few; V gene: TRBV9; D gene: .; CDR3 DNA: TGTGCCAGCAGCGTAGATAGCGGAGACAATGAGCAGTTCTTC; CDR3 protein: CASSVDSGDNEQFF
J gene: TRBJ1-1; clone size: .; V gene: TRBV5-1; D gene: .; CDR3 DNA: TGCGCCAGCAGCGTGGCGGGGAACGCTGAAGCTTTCTTT; CDR3 protein: CASSVAGNAEAFF
J gene: TRBJ2-5; clone size: once; V gene: TRBV10-3; D gene: .; CDR3 DNA: TGTGCCATCGGTACTCGTTGGGGCGGCCCTAAAGAGACCCAGTACTTC; CDR3 protein: CAIGTRWGGPKETQYF
J gene: TRBJ1-2; clone size: .; V gene: TRBV28; D gene: TRBD1; CDR3 DNA: TGTGCCAGCAATACCAGGGGGCTGGGTGGCTACACCTTC; CDR3 protein: CASNTRGLGGYTF
J gene: TRBJ1-2; clone size: .; V gene: TRBV14; D gene: .; CDR3 DNA: TGTGCCAGCAGCCAACGACCCTATGACTACACCTTC; CDR3 protein: CASSQRPYDYTF
J gene: TRBJ2-7; clone size: .; V gene: TRBV11-2; D gene: TRBD1; CDR3 DNA: TGTGCCAGCAGGTCGGGACAGAACGAGCAGTACTTC; CDR3 protein: CASRSGQNEQYF
J gene: TRBJ1-1; clone size: .; V gene: TRBV29-1; D gene: .; CDR3 DNA: TGCAGCGTTGAAAAGAGGGGGGGAGGGCTCACTGAAGCTTTCTTT; CDR3 protein: CSVEKRGGGLTEAFF
J gene: TRBJ2-2; clone size: .; V gene: TRBV6-6; D gene: .; CDR3 DNA: TGTGCCAGCAGTTACTCTGGGGGAGACACCGGGGAGCTGTTTTTT; CDR3 protein: CASSYSGGDTGELFF
J gene: TRBJ2-1; clone size: .; V gene: TRBV5-1; D gene: TRBD2; CDR3 DNA: TGCGCCAGCAGCTTGGCTGCTAGCGGGGGACTCAATGAGCAGTTCTTC; CDR3 protein: CASSLAASGGLNEQFF
J gene: TRBJ2-2; clone size: .; V gene: TRBV11-2; D gene: TRBD2; CDR3 DNA: TGTGCCAGCAGCTTCCCTCCGGGGGGGCGTACCGGGGAGCTGTTTTTT; CDR3 protein: CASSFPPGGRTGELFF